The 26 T cell receptor beta chains presented below share a single source sample, sequenced in a study of prognosis after radiotherapy for stage I lung cancer. The study amplified the TCR beta CDR3 region from genomic DNA. This amplification was carried out by two rounds of multiplex PCR. For every TRBV and TRBJ gene, a specific primer was used in first-round PCR. Each CDR3 protein is one row after TCRdb ran MiXCR on the multiplex PCR reads. The table includes 30,000 to 35,000 distinct CDR3 sequences, 25% to 35% detected once. Sequenced material: PBMCs, taken before or after stereotactic body radiation therapy (not recorded which). These receptors came from a donor over 45 with non-small cell lung cancer.

This clonotype appeared many times. This chain uses TRBV12-3 or TRBV12-4 with TRBJ2-5; 8 positions agree with TRBD1. Trimming took 7 bases from V and 5 from J; bases not matched to a gene: 6. This CDR3 has 13 amino acids. CDR3 nucleotide sequence: TGTGCCAGCACCTGGACAGGGAAGGAGACCCAGTACTTC. Translation gives CASTWTGKETQYF.

This clonotype was seen only a few times. Just one base apart from a much larger clone, this may be a read error. V is TRBV6-2 or TRBV6-3 and J is TRBJ2-5; 8 positions agree with TRBD1. Germline CDR1 reads MNHEY; CDR2 reads SVGEGT. The CDR3 has 15 amino acids. V gave up 5 bases and J gave up 3 bases; unmatched junction bases: 8. This CDR3 reads CASSPQRQGKETQYF. CDR3 coding DNA: TGTGCCAGCAGTCCACAAAGACAGGGGAAAGAGACCCAGTACTTC.

In this sample, this clonotype turned up many times. V is TRBV7-9 and J is TRBJ2-1; possible D gene TRBD1, 5 bases. CDR3 length: 14 residues. Looked up from germline, CDR1 is SEHNR and CDR2 is FQNEAQ (reference sequence). Trimming shortened V by 1 base and J by 3 bases, and 7 bases separated the two germline ends. The CDR3 here is CASSLVRGYNEQFF. CDR3 DNA: TGTGCCAGCAGCTTAGTTAGGGGCTACAATGAGCAGTTCTTC. The full variable domain, rest sourced from reference TRBV7-9 and TRBJ2-1, is DTGVSQNPRHKITKRGQNVTFRCDPISEHNRLYWYRQTLGQGPEFLTYFQNEAQLEKSRLLSDRFSAERPKGSFSTLEIQRTEQGDSAMYLCASSLVRGYNEQFFGPGTRLTVL.

This clonotype has at least ten counts. V and J are TRBV28 and TRBJ2-5; D is unclear. Trimming stripped 2 bases from V and 1 base from J, with 5 bases between. The CDR3 loop spans 13 amino acids. The germline CDR1 and CDR2 sequences are MDHEN and SYDVKM. CDR3 sequence: CASSLPGQETQYF. CDR3 in DNA: TGTGCCAGCAGTTTACCGGGCCAAGAGACCCAGTACTTC.

This clonotype has at least ten counts. The genes are TRBV12-3 or TRBV12-4 and TRBJ2-1, with TRBD2 identical over 12 bases. The CDR3 covers 12 residues. Trimming cost V 5 bases and J 10 bases; bases outside gene matches: 0. CDR3 DNA sequence: TGTGCCAGCAGTACTAGCGGGGGGGAGCAGTTCTTC. Translation: CASSTSGGEQFF.

A word on this clonotype: With a far larger clone one base away, a read error is the likely cause. This chain connects TRBV6-2 or TRBV6-3 to TRBJ2-3, with D perhaps matching TRBD1 or TRBD2 (5 bases each). Germline CDR1 and CDR2: MNHEY and SVGEGT. CDR3 length: 14 residues. The germline V and J ends were trimmed by 6 bases and 1 base, with 11 bases remaining between them. The CDR3 DNA reads TGTGCCAGCAGCTACCAGGGAGGCACAGATACGCAGTATTTT. Protein: CASSYQGGTDTQYF.

This clonotype was observed many times. The chain links TRBV12-3 or TRBV12-4 to TRBJ2-7; possibly TRBD2 for D (5 bases). This CDR3 region has 14 residues. V gave up 3 bases and J gave up 1 base, with 10 bases separating them. CDR3 sequence: CASSLRTVSYEQYF. DNA of the CDR3: TGTGCCAGCAGTTTGAGGACTGTTTCCTACGAGCAGTACTTC.

In regard to this clonotype: A read error may be the cause here, since a much bigger clone is one base away. The rearrangement uses TRBV12-3 or TRBV12-4 and TRBJ1-4; D unclear. Trimming took off 6 bases at V and 5 bases at J, with 10 bases between the two ends. The CDR3 sequence is 13 residues long. This CDR3 reads CASSCGQNEKLFF. In DNA form, the CDR3 reads TGTGCCAGCAGCTGTGGGCAAAATGAAAAACTGTTTTTT.

About this clonotype itself: This likely reflects a read error, since a far larger clone is one base away. The V call is TRBV6-4, the J call TRBJ2-7, with D possibly being TRBD1 (5 bases). CDR1 is MRHNA and CDR2 is SNTAGT in the germline V gene. The CDR3 loop spans 14 amino acids. In DNA, the CDR3 is TGTGCCAGCAGTTACTCGTCACAGGTCCAAGAGCAGTACTTC. Translating gives CASSYSSQVQEQYF.

This clonotype occurred many times. The chain has TRBV24-1 and TRBJ2-7; TRBD2 aligns across 11 bases. Trimming took 2 bases from V and 5 from J; bases not matched to a gene: 4. The CDR3 runs to 15 residues. Germline V CDR1 and CDR2: KGHDR, SFDVKD. CDR3 sequence: CATSDSSGRINEQYF. In DNA form, the CDR3 reads TGTGCCACCAGTGATTCTAGCGGGAGGATCAACGAGCAGTACTTC.

Many counts were recorded for this clonotype. The rearrangement uses TRBV28 and TRBJ1-2, with a possible D match to TRBD1 (6 bases). V was trimmed by 5 bases and J by 2 bases, leaving 18 bases between them. The CDR3 covers 16 residues. Germline loops: CDR1 MDHEN, CDR2 SYDVKM. CDR3 residues: CASSHPRGRENYGYTF. Here the CDR3 DNA reads TGTGCCAGCAGTCACCCCCGGGGGCGCGAGAACTATGGCTACACCTTC.

The table lists this clonotype with many counts. The genes are TRBV27 and TRBJ2-3, with 9 nucleotides matching TRBD2. The CDR3 totals 17 residues. Trimming at V came to 4 bases and at J to 5 bases, leaving 13 bases not matched to a gene. Germline CDR1 is MNHEY and CDR2 is SMNVEV (reference sequence). The DNA of the CDR3 is TGTGCCAGCAGTTCCCTTAGGGCTAGCGGGAATTTAGATACGCAGTATTTT. As protein: CASSSLRASGNLDTQYF.

This clonotype has a count of ten or more. J is TRBJ2-3 and V is TRBV27; D is undetermined. Germline V gene lookup returns CDR1 MNHEY and CDR2 SMNVEV (reference sequence). Trimming cost V 8 bases and J 5 bases, with 14 bases left between them. The CDR3 is 13 residues long. The CDR3 region has the DNA TGTGCCAGCGGTCCAGGTCATGGAGATACGCAGTATTTT. Translation: CASGPGHGDTQYF.

In its sample, this clonotype was seen many times. V gene TRBV2 combines with J gene TRBJ1-6, with D perhaps TRBD1 (5 bases). Germline V gene data show CDR1 as SNHLY and CDR2 as FYNNEI. The CDR3 loop spans 13 amino acids. V lost 6 bases and J 4 bases, leaving 7 bases between the germline ends. CDR3 coding DNA: TGTGCCAGCAGGGGGACTTATAATTCACCCCTCCACTTT. This codes for CASRGTYNSPLHF.

This clonotype was seen many times. The V and J genes are TRBV14 and TRBJ2-1; the D is unclear. V was cut by 0 bases and J by 12 bases, with 12 bases left in between. CDR1 and CDR2 (germline): SGHDN, FVKESK. The CDR3 runs to 13 residues. The CDR3 nucleotides are TGTGCCAGCAGCCAAGATCTTGGTGTAGGGCAGTTCTTC. It codes for CASSQDLGVGQFF.

This clonotype has just a few counts. With a much larger clone just one base away, this may be a read error. The chain carries TRBV6-2 or TRBV6-3 and TRBJ1-3; D unresolved. CDR3 length: 14 residues. Trimming took 7 bases from V and 0 from J, leaving 10 bases between them. CDR1 is MNHEY, CDR2 SVGEGT, per germline. The CDR3 sequence: CASTPGFSGNTIYF. The CDR3 coding sequence is TGTGCCAGCACCCCTGGGTTCTCTGGAAACACCATATATTTT.

Many counts were recorded for this clonotype. The J gene is TRBJ2-1, the V gene TRBV19, with D unclear. The CDR3 contains 15 residues. Trimming removed 1 base from V and 5 bases from J, with 12 bases in between. From germline, CDR1 is LNHDA and CDR2 SQIVND (reference sequence). DNA of the CDR3: TGTGCCAGTAGTATAGGTATTCTAGAGCACAATGAGCAGTTCTTC. Protein: CASSIGILEHNEQFF.

This clonotype was counted ten times or more. V usage is TRBV29-1 and J usage is TRBJ2-1; no firm D call. The V gene lost 5 bases and the J gene lost 0 bases, with 8 bases spanning the gap. Germline-derived CDR1 and CDR2 are SQVTM and ANQGSEA. The CDR3 is made up of 13 amino acids. CDR3 in DNA: TGCAGCGTTTTAACGAGCTCCTACAATGAGCAGTTCTTC. It is translated as CSVLTSSYNEQFF.

This clonotype was seen many times. The J gene is TRBJ2-2, the V gene TRBV7-6, with TRBD2 as a possible D gene (5 bases). With 4 bases removed from V and 6 bases from J, the gap between germline ends came to 18 bases. This CDR3 spans 16 amino acids. Germline CDR1 SGHVS, CDR2 FNYEAQ. The CDR3, as DNA: TGTGCCAGCAGCTCGAACCCCAACACGGAGGCCGGGGAGCTGTTTTTT. This sequence encodes CASSSNPNTEAGELFF.

Remarks on this clonotype: Given a far larger clone just one base away, this is likely a sequencing read error. The V and J genes are TRBV6-9 and TRBJ2-5, with D unresolved. From germline, CDR1 is MNHGY and CDR2 SVAAGI. The length of the CDR3 is 12 residues. CDR3 protein: CAGSYKMETQYF. The DNA for the CDR3 is TGTGCCGGCAGTTACAAGATGGAGACCCAGTACTTC.

With respect to this clonotype: This likely traces to a read error, being one base from a far larger clone. The CDR3 is CASSPWDPDYEQYF. For the CDR3, the DNA is TGTGCCAGCAGTCCATGGGACCCTGACTACGAGCAGTACTTC. The genes are TRBV6-1 and TRBJ2-7; either TRBD1 or TRBD2 may fit D (5 bases each). The V gene lost 5 bases and the J gene lost 3 bases, with 14 bases spanning the gap. The germline CDR1 and CDR2 sequences are MNHNS and SASEGT. CDR3 length: 14 amino acids.

The sample holds many counts of this clonotype. The CDR3 sequence: CASRTGGLWDTQYF. CDR3 nucleotides: TGTGCCAGCCGAACAGGGGGCCTATGGGATACGCAGTATTTT. This rearrangement joins TRBV19 to TRBJ2-3, with 9 bases matching TRBD1. The V gene end was trimmed by 9 bases and the J gene end by 6 bases; junction bases not matched to a gene: 10. The CDR3 runs 14 residues. Per germline, CDR1 LNHDA and CDR2 SQIVND (reference sequence).

This clonotype was counted many times. This chain links TRBV7-2 with TRBJ2-7; no clear D. The ends were cut back, 2 bases at V and 5 bases at J, with 13 bases in the middle. The CDR3 is 14 residues long. Germline V CDR1 and CDR2: SGHTA, FQGNSA. The CDR3: CASSLQQVLDEQYF. The CDR3 coding sequence is TGTGCCAGCAGCTTACAGCAGGTTCTCGACGAGCAGTACTTC.

The chain combines TRBV13 with TRBJ2-2; the D is unclear. In germline, CDR1 is PRHDT, CDR2 FYEKMQ (reference sequence). The CDR3 has 13 residues. V lost 5 bases and J lost 1, with 5 bases in between. CDR3 residues: CASSPLNTGELFF. Written as DNA, the CDR3 is TGTGCCAGCAGCCCCCTGAACACCGGGGAGCTGTTTTTT.

Comment on this clonotype: This likely came from a read error, as a far larger clone is one base away. The V call is TRBV6-5, the J call TRBJ2-7, with 8 bases that match TRBD2. The CDR3 has 16 amino acids. The germline V gene has CDR1 MNHEY and CDR2 SVGAGI. J lost 2 bases, V lost 7 bases, and 13 bases had no gene match. The CDR3 loop reads CASKTGGFGLPYEQYF. CDR3 DNA sequence: TGTGCCAGCAAAACGGGGGGGTTTGGCCTCCCCTACGAGCAGTACTTC.

J is TRBJ2-1 and V is TRBV5-1, with 9 bases matching TRBD1. CDR3 length: 16 amino acids. The germline CDR1 and CDR2 sequences are SGHRS and YFSETQ. Trimming took 7 bases from V and 0 from J; bases not matched to a gene: 8. CDR3 in amino acids: CASRHRGQASYNEQFF. The CDR3 DNA sequence: TGCGCCAGCCGACACAGGGGGCAAGCCTCCTACAATGAGCAGTTCTTC.